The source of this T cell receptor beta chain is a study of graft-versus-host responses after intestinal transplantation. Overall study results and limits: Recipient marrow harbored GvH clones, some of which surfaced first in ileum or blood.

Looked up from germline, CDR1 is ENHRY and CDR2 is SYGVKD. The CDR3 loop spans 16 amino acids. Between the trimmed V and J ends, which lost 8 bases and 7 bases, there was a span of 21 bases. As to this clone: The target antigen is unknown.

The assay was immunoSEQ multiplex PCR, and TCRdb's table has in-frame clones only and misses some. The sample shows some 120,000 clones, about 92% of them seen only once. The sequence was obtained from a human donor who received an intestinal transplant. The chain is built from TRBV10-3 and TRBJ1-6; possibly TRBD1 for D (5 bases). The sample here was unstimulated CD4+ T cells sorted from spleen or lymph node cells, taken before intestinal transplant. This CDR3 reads CAIAAGEVRKNSPLHF. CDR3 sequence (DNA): TGTGCCATCGCGGCGGGGGAGGTCAGGAAGAATTCACCCCTCCACTTT.